This is a list of T cell receptor beta chains from one sample in a study of shared clonotypes between healthy human individuals. Some clones are missing from TCRdb's copy, which holds only in-frame ones; the method was immunoSEQ multiplex PCR. The sample consists of around 2.3 million clones, approximately 94% of them appearing once. Material for sequencing was naive CD4+ T cells sorted from blood. These receptors were taken from a man aged 18 to 29 in good health. Each CDR3 is given with its conserved first and last residue. The D gene is left open where the match is weak. Not every row has a clone size; where given, it reads once, few, many or a size class.

size,V,J,D,length,CDR3,DNA
.,TRBV2,TRBJ2-1,TRBD1,13,CASSGQGGSEQFF,TGTGCCAGCAGTGGACAGGGGGGTAGTGAGCAGTTCTTC
.,TRBV2,TRBJ1-6,TRBD1,15,CASSSNRGGGSPLHF,TGTGCCAGCAGTTCCAACAGGGGAGGAGGTTCACCCCTCCACTTT
.,TRBV6-1,TRBJ2-4,.,11,CASGTSNIQYF,TGTGCCAGCGGGACTTCCAACATTCAGTACTTC
.,TRBV5-5,TRBJ2-3,.,12,CASSFHEGTQYF,TGTGCCAGCAGCTTCCACGAAGGAACGCAGTATTTT
.,TRBV7-2,TRBJ2-2,.,14,CASSLVWGTGELFF,TGTGCCAGCAGCTTAGTCTGGGGGACCGGGGAGCTGTTTTTT
.,TRBV19,TRBJ2-3,TRBD2,15,CASSETSGGADTQYF,TGTGCCAGTAGTGAAACTAGCGGGGGCGCAGATACGCAGTATTTT
.,TRBV6-6,TRBJ2-3,.,15,CASSPVFGNTDTQYF,TGTGCCAGCAGCCCGGTTTTCGGGAACACAGATACGCAGTATTTT
once,TRBV5-6,TRBJ2-1,TRBD2,18,CASSPPRALAGGVVEQFF,TGTGCCAGCAGCCCCCCCCGCGCCCTAGCGGGAGGGGTCGTTGAGCAGTTCTTC
few,TRBV5-4,TRBJ1-6,.,14,CASSLDMGKPPLHF,TGTGCCAGCAGCTTGGATATGGGAAAACCACCCCTCCACTTT
.,TRBV10-3,TRBJ1-2,.,14,CAISHRGDLDGYTF,TGTGCCATCAGTCACCGGGGGGACCTTGATGGCTACACCTTC
.,TRBV18,TRBJ1-2,.,13,CASSQGLIYGYTF,TGTGCCAGCTCACAGGGACTGATCTATGGCTACACCTTC
.,TRBV11-3,TRBJ2-1,TRBD1,15,CASSLQGLSYNEQFF,TGTGCCAGCAGCCTACAGGGGCTCTCCTACAATGAGCAGTTCTTC
.,TRBV4-2,TRBJ2-1,.,12,CASRGSYNEQFF,TGTGCCAGCAGGGGAAGTTACAATGAGCAGTTCTTC
.,TRBV28,TRBJ1-5,.,13,CASNEAGEQPQHF,TGTGCCAGCAACGAGGCCGGTGAACAGCCCCAGCATTTT
.,TRBV5-1,TRBJ2-3,.,12,CASSPDTDTQYF,TGCGCCAGCAGCCCTGACACGGATACGCAGTATTTT
.,TRBV6-5,TRBJ2-3,TRBD1,15,CASSYSGQGWDTQYF,TGTGCCAGCAGTTACTCGGGACAGGGATGGGATACGCAGTATTTT
.,TRBV7-3,TRBJ2-3,TRBD1,14,CASSLRDRGDTQYF,TGTGCCAGCAGCCTCCGGGACAGAGGAGATACGCAGTATTTT
.,TRBV6-1,TRBJ1-5,TRBD1,12,CASSGGQVIQHF,TGTGCCAGCAGTGGCGGACAGGTCATCCAGCATTTT
.,TRBV7-2,TRBJ1-6,.,14,CASSFSLAGAPLHF,TGTGCCAGCAGCTTTAGTCTCGCAGGGGCACCCCTCCACTTT
.,TRBV28,TRBJ1-1,TRBD1,17,CASSLWAGQGEATEAFF,TGTGCCAGCAGTTTATGGGCGGGACAGGGGGAGGCCACTGAAGCTTTCTTT
once,TRBV28,TRBJ1-2,TRBD1,13,CASSRTGIYGYTF,TGTGCCAGCAGCAGGACAGGCATCTATGGCTACACCTTC
.,TRBV5-5,TRBJ2-7,.,13,CASSLPGAYEQYF,TGTGCCAGCAGCTTGCCGGGGGCCTACGAGCAGTACTTC
.,TRBV9,TRBJ1-5,TRBD1,15,CASSALGQDNQPQHF,TGTGCCAGCAGCGCCCTCGGACAGGACAATCAGCCCCAGCATTTT
.,TRBV11-2,TRBJ2-6,.,16,CASSLMRHSGANVLTF,TGTGCCAGCAGCTTAATGCGACACTCTGGGGCCAACGTCCTGACTTTC
.,TRBV19,TRBJ1-5,.,13,CASSPTGYQPQHF,TGTGCCAGTAGTCCAACAGGGTATCAGCCCCAGCATTTT
.,TRBV9,TRBJ2-1,.,15,CASSAWDSTYNEQFF,TGTGCCAGCAGCGCTTGGGACTCAACCTACAATGAGCAGTTCTTC
.,TRBV28,TRBJ2-7,.,15,CASSLLTRIGYEQYF,TGTGCCAGCAGTTTACTGACAAGGATCGGCTACGAGCAGTACTTC
.,TRBV27,TRBJ1-1,.,13,CASSYGSNTEAFF,TGTGCCAGCAGTTACGGGTCGAACACTGAAGCTTTCTTT
.,TRBV6-5,TRBJ1-1,.,14,CASSYSTGGTEAFF,TGTGCCAGCAGTTACTCGACTGGGGGCACTGAAGCTTTCTTT
.,TRBV30,TRBJ2-5,.,15,CAWSLKGGGQETQYF,TGTGCCTGGAGTTTAAAGGGGGGGGGCCAAGAGACCCAGTACTTC
.,TRBV13,TRBJ2-3,.,15,CASSFRHAYADTQYF,TGTGCCAGCAGCTTTCGACACGCCTACGCAGATACGCAGTATTTT
.,TRBV18,TRBJ2-7,.,15,CASSPPNRQGHEQYF,TGTGCCAGCTCACCACCTAATCGTCAGGGCCACGAGCAGTACTTC